A selection of T cell receptor beta chains follows, all from one sample in a study of cytomegalovirus exposure and HLA in healthy donors. Assay: immunoSEQ multiplex PCR; the TCRdb copy retains only in-frame clones and omits some. The profile covers about 200,000 clones, with roughly 13% appearing a single time and about 8% taken by the ten largest. Sequencing was carried out using PBMCs. The receptor set was obtained from a man aged 45-65 years in good health and CMV-seropositive. Each CDR3 is given with its conserved first and last residue. Each record gives: D gene, clone size, J gene, V gene, CDR3 protein, CDR3 DNA. A D gene is named only where the DNA matches it firmly. Size is omitted from some rows. Given values are once, few, many or a class for expanded clones.

- few TRBJ1-1 TRBV7-7 CASSWEGGGNTEAFF TGTGCTAGCAGCTGGGAGGGAGGGGGGAACACTGAAGCTTTCTTT
- few TRBJ2-1 TRBV10-3 CAIRGVSYNEQFF TGTGCCATCAGGGGAGTTTCCTACAATGAGCAGTTCTTC
- few TRBJ1-5 TRBV25-1 CASSDPGDTQPQHF TGTGCCAGCAGTGATCCAGGGGATACTCAGCCCCAGCATTTT
- few TRBJ1-2 TRBV5-8 CASQYLSRDYGYTF TGTGCCAGCCAATACCTATCCAGGGACTATGGCTACACCTTC
TRBD1 - TRBJ1-2 TRBV4-3 CASSTRTGGTNYGYTF TGCGCCAGCAGCACACGGACAGGCGGGACTAACTATGGCTACACCTTC
TRBD1 few TRBJ2-2 TRBV2 CASRPGTGAGTGELFF TGTGCCAGCAGGCCCGGGACAGGGGCGGGCACCGGGGAGCTGTTTTTT
TRBD2 - TRBJ2-1 TRBV27 CASSFDSAGGHDEQFF TGTGCCAGCAGTTTTGATTCGGCGGGGGGCCACGATGAGCAGTTCTTC
TRBD1 few TRBJ1-3 TRBV19 CASSIVNRGSSGNTIYF TGTGCCAGTAGTATAGTGAACAGGGGCTCTTCTGGAAACACCATATATTTT
- - TRBJ2-5 TRBV5-4 CASSLAREETQYF TGTGCCAGCAGCTTGGCCCGGGAAGAGACCCAGTACTTC
- few TRBJ1-2 TRBV28 CASSSTNYGYTF TGTGCCAGCAGTTCAACTAACTATGGCTACACCTTC
TRBD1 - TRBJ1-2 TRBV29-1 CSVGQGGNYGYTF TGCAGCGTTGGTCAGGGGGGTAACTATGGCTACACCTTC
TRBD1 - TRBJ1-2 TRBV25-1 CASSATGGAYGYTF TGTGCCAGCAGTGCTACAGGGGGCGCGTATGGCTACACCTTC
TRBD2 - TRBJ2-5 TRBV19 CASSIGLASETQYF TGTGCCAGTAGTATAGGACTAGCTAGCGAGACCCAGTACTTC
TRBD1 few TRBJ1-4 TRBV5-6 CASSLQGGNEKLFF TGTGCCAGCAGCTTGCAGGGGGGAAATGAAAAACTGTTTTTT
- - TRBJ1-1 TRBV7-8 CASSLGSNTEAFF TGTGCCAGCAGCTTAGGGAGTAACACTGAAGCTTTCTTT
- few TRBJ1-5 TRBV19 CASSQQGWNQPQHF TGTGCCAGTAGCCAACAGGGTTGGAATCAGCCCCAGCATTTT
TRBD1 - TRBJ2-3 TRBV5-1 CASSLEGASTDTQYF TGCGCCAGCAGCTTGGAGGGGGCCTCCACAGATACGCAGTATTTT
TRBD1 few TRBJ1-4 TRBV11-2 CASRQGQGNEKLFF TGTGCCAGCAGGCAGGGACAGGGTAATGAAAAACTGTTTTTT
- - TRBJ1-2 TRBV6-6 CASRAGDYGYTF TGTGCCAGCAGGGCAGGGGACTATGGCTACACCTTC
TRBD1 - TRBJ2-1 TRBV5-6 CASSVEQGPTYNEQFF TGTGCCAGCAGCGTGGAACAGGGGCCCACCTACAATGAGCAGTTCTTC
- few TRBJ2-4 TRBV11-3 CASSQGGALGSKNIQYF TGTGCCAGCAGCCAGGGGGGCGCCTTGGGGTCCAAAAACATTCAGTACTTC
- - TRBJ2-3 TRBV4-1 CASSQLPGGSDTQYF TGCGCCAGCAGCCAACTGCCGGGGGGCTCAGATACGCAGTATTTT
- few TRBJ1-1 TRBV9 CASSPRAGARDTEAFF TGTGCCAGCAGCCCCAGGGCGGGAGCACGGGACACTGAAGCTTTCTTT
- few TRBJ1-5 TRBV4-3 CASSQIPGGQPQHF TGCGCCAGCAGCCAAATCCCAGGAGGTCAGCCCCAGCATTTT
TRBD1 - TRBJ2-5 TRBV9 CASSVRTGEETQYF TGTGCCAGCAGCGTCCGGACAGGGGAAGAGACCCAGTACTTC
TRBD2 few TRBJ2-3 TRBV14 CASSQARLADTDTQYF TGTGCCAGCAGCCAAGCGAGACTAGCGGACACAGATACGCAGTATTTT
TRBD1 - TRBJ2-3 TRBV11-2 CASSPSRQGSFTDTQYF TGTGCCAGCAGCCCCTCGAGACAGGGATCATTCACAGATACGCAGTATTTT
TRBD1 few TRBJ1-5 TRBV19 CASSPPRTGGQPQHF TGTGCCAGTAGTCCTCCCCGGACAGGGGGTCAGCCCCAGCATTTT
- few TRBJ2-3 TRBV7-6 CASSLPVAGTDTQYF TGTGCCAGCAGCTTACCCGTGGCAGGCACAGATACGCAGTATTTT
TRBD2 - TRBJ2-5 TRBV6-5 CASTRTGGQETQYF TGTGCCAGCACGAGAACGGGGGGCCAAGAGACCCAGTACTTC
TRBD1 - TRBJ1-2 TRBV6-1 CASSPQAQGVRGYTF TGTGCCAGCAGTCCACAGGCACAGGGGGTTCGTGGCTACACCTTC
- - TRBJ1-2 TRBV6-1 CASSERGVGGYTF TGTGCCAGCAGTGAGCGGGGGGTCGGGGGCTACACCTTC
TRBD2 few TRBJ2-1 TRBV5-4 CASSLRAGGVNEQFF TGTGCCAGCAGCTTGAGAGCGGGGGGTGTGAATGAGCAGTTCTTC
- - TRBJ1-2 TRBV6-6 CASSATVHRYGYTF TGTGCCAGCTCCGCGACAGTTCATCGCTATGGCTACACCTTC
TRBD1 few TRBJ1-1 TRBV11-3 CASSLGAGTGAFF TGTGCCAGCAGCTTAGGAGCCGGGACAGGAGCTTTCTTT
TRBD1 - TRBJ1-2 TRBV9 CASSPGQGSYGYTF TGTGCCAGCAGCCCGGGACAGGGATCCTATGGCTACACCTTC
- few TRBJ2-1 TRBV13 CASSLGLGLPGNEQFF TGTGCCAGCAGCTTAGGCCTCGGCCTACCAGGGAATGAGCAGTTCTTC
TRBD2 few TRBJ2-2 TRBV14 CASSPQAGGIGELFF TGTGCCAGCAGCCCCCAAGCGGGGGGGATCGGGGAGCTGTTTTTT
TRBD1 - TRBJ1-2 TRBV6-5 CASSRQGGGYGYTF TGTGCCAGCAGTCGACAGGGAGGAGGCTATGGCTACACCTTC
- few TRBJ2-3 TRBV2 CASSEARSGTQYF TGTGCCAGCAGTGAAGCTAGGTCGGGTACGCAGTATTTT
TRBD1 - TRBJ1-1 TRBV7-9 CASSLYDRDRGNTEAFF TGTGCCAGCAGCTTGTACGATAGGGACAGGGGGAACACTGAAGCTTTCTTT
TRBD1 - TRBJ2-5 TRBV28 CASSSTGGAKTQYF TGTGCCAGCAGTTCGACAGGGGGCGCGAAGACCCAGTACTTC
- few TRBJ2-5 TRBV4-3 CASSQEFGFGGGRGFGETQYF TGCGCCAGCAGCCAAGAGTTTGGGTTCGGTGGAGGTAGAGGGTTTGGAGAGACCCAGTACTTC
TRBD1 few TRBJ2-1 TRBV5-1 CASSLGQGYNEQFF TGCGCCAGCAGCTTGGGACAGGGATACAATGAGCAGTTCTTC
TRBD1 - TRBJ2-7 TRBV5-1 CASSPVSGDRGEQYF TGCGCCAGCAGCCCGGTTTCAGGGGACAGGGGCGAGCAGTACTTC
- few TRBJ2-3 TRBV9 CASSVVGVDTQYF TGTGCCAGCAGCGTAGTCGGGGTAGATACGCAGTATTTT
- - TRBJ2-5 TRBV7-3 CASSLTPRETQYF TGTGCCAGCAGCTTAACACCTAGAGAGACCCAGTACTTC
TRBD2 few TRBJ2-7 TRBV7-2 CASSSELAGGFSYEQYF TGTGCCAGCAGCTCGGAACTAGCGGGGGGGTTTTCCTACGAGCAGTACTTC
TRBD1 few TRBJ1-4 TRBV27 CASTKPSGDRNATNEKLFF TGTGCCAGCACCAAGCCTTCAGGGGACAGGAATGCAACTAATGAAAAACTGTTTTTT